Below are 27 T cell receptor beta chains sequenced from a single sample in a study of blood T cell repertoires in COVID-19. Here immunoSEQ multiplex PCR was the method, and the copy in TCRdb shows in-frame clones only, minus some. Here the sample spans fewer than 90,000 clones, roughly 87% being singletons. The sample consisted of peripheral blood. These receptors were taken from a male donor with acute or convalescent COVID-19.

This clone was picked up one time. This chain links TRBV18 with TRBJ2-7, with D possibly matching TRBD1 (5 bases). Trimming removed 4 bases at V and 0 bases at J, with 7 bases between. The CDR3 extends over 13 amino acids. In germline, CDR1 is KGHSH, CDR2 LQKENI. CDR3 protein: CASSLDSSYEQYF. The CDR3, as DNA: TGTGCCAGCTCACTTGACAGCTCCTACGAGCAGTACTTC. Based on the CDR3 plus reference TRBV18 and TRBJ2-7, the full variable domain is NAGVMQNPRHLVRRRGQEARLRCSPMKGHSHVYWYRQLPEEGLKFMVYLQKENIIDESGMPKERFSAEFPKEGPSILRIQQVVRGDSAAYFCASSLDSSYEQYFGPGTRLTVT.

The rearrangement joins TRBV5-1 to TRBJ2-5; 11 bases are shared with TRBD2. The CDR3 has 17 residues. Trimming cost V 0 bases and J 1 base; bases outside gene matches: 5. CDR1 and CDR2 from the germline V gene are SGHRS and YFSETQ. This chain's CDR3 is CASSLAASGGIQETQYF. Written as DNA, the CDR3 is TGCGCCAGCAGCTTGGCGGCTAGCGGGGGGATCCAAGAGACCCAGTACTTC.

This clone appeared once. The V call is TRBV12-5, the J call TRBJ1-3, with D unresolved. The CDR3 runs to 18 residues. V was cut by 1 base and J by 2 bases, with 18 bases left in between. The germline CDR1 and CDR2 sequences are LGHNT and FRNRAP. This chain's CDR3 is CASGLDPMRLVPGNTIYF. The DNA for the CDR3 is TGTGCTAGTGGTTTGGACCCGATGCGGTTAGTACCTGGAAACACCATATATTTT.

The chain has TRBV10-3 and TRBJ1-6; D not certain. In germline, CDR1 is ENHRY, CDR2 SYGVKD. V was shortened by 3 bases and J by 0 bases, with 6 bases between the two germline ends. The CDR3 is 15 residues long. CDR3 residues: CAISDGSSYNSPLHF. CDR3 DNA sequence: TGTGCCATCAGTGACGGTAGCTCCTATAATTCACCCCTCCACTTT.

This chain connects TRBV29-1 to TRBJ1-3; tentatively, D is TRBD1 (6 bases). V was cut by 7 bases and J by 8 bases, with 9 bases left in between. This CDR3 comprises 10 residues. CDR1 and CDR2 (germline): SQVTM, ANQGSEA. The CDR3 region is CSARQDTIYF. The CDR3 nucleotides are TGCAGCGCCCGACAGGACACCATATATTTT.

The V call is TRBV6-6, the J call TRBJ1-1; 10 bases fit TRBD1. The germline CDR1 and CDR2 sequences are MNHNY and SVGAGI (reference sequence). Trimming removed 7 bases from V and 0 bases from J; junction bases left unmatched: 5. CDR3 length equals 15 residues. CDR3 sequence: CASTGTGVMNTEAFF. The DNA for the CDR3 is TGTGCCAGCACGGGGACAGGGGTCATGAACACTGAAGCTTTCTTT.

This clone was seen a few times. The V call is TRBV10-3, the J call TRBJ1-4; D possibly corresponds to TRBD1 (5 bases). There are 16 residues in the CDR3. Germline CDR1 is ENHRY and CDR2 is SYGVKD. Deletions cut 0 bases from V and 8 bases from J, with 16 bases between. CDR3 residues: CAISESGRVGFEKLFF. CDR3 nucleotides: TGTGCCATCAGTGAGTCGGGCAGGGTCGGTTTCGAAAAACTGTTTTTT.

V usage is TRBV6-5 and J usage is TRBJ1-5; TRBD1 is a possible D gene (5 bases). Between the trimmed V and J ends, which lost 4 bases and 2 bases, there was a span of 12 bases. The CDR3 consists of 15 residues. The V gene's germline CDR1 is MNHEY and CDR2 SVGAGI. The CDR3 DNA reads as TGTGCCAGCAGTTCCGGGGGAGTGGGCAATCAGCCCCAGCATTTT. This translates into CASSSGGVGNQPQHF.

This sequence joins TRBV5-1 and TRBJ1-2; D gene uncertain. Germline V gives CDR1 SGHRS, CDR2 YFSETQ. Trimming removed 7 bases at V and 1 base at J, with 11 bases between. This CDR3 has 13 residues. The CDR3 region has the DNA TGCGCCAGCGGCCTTTCGGGTAACTATGGCTACACCTTC. It translates to CASGLSGNYGYTF.

This chain connects TRBV19 to TRBJ2-1; 7 nucleotides line up with TRBD2. Per the germline V gene, CDR1 is LNHDA and CDR2 is SQIVND (reference sequence). V shed 6 bases, J shed 0 bases, and the junction held 5 bases outside the gene matches. CDR3 length equals 15 residues. The CDR3 protein is CASRAGPFSYNEQFF. The DNA for the CDR3 is TGTGCCAGTAGAGCGGGGCCCTTCTCCTACAATGAGCAGTTCTTC.

The CDR3 is CASSLLGQGSYNEQFF. Here the CDR3 DNA reads TGTGCCAGCAGTTTATTGGGGCAGGGCTCCTACAATGAGCAGTTCTTC. The V gene is TRBV27, the J gene TRBJ2-1; D is perhaps TRBD1 (5 bases). The CDR3 is 16 residues long. V was clipped by 1 base and J by 0 bases, with 10 bases between them. Germline values: CDR1 MNHEY, CDR2 SMNVEV (reference sequence).

The rearrangement joins TRBV7-9 to TRBJ2-5; perhaps TRBD1 as D (7 bases). Per the germline V gene, CDR1 is SEHNR and CDR2 is FQNEAQ (reference sequence). V was clipped by 5 bases and J by 5 bases, with 15 bases between them. CDR3 size: 14 residues. The CDR3 region is CASSPLSGGETQYF. DNA for the CDR3: TGTGCCAGCAGCCCCCTCTCAGGGGGGGAGACCCAGTACTTC.

The chain couples TRBV4-1 to TRBJ2-7, with a possible D match to TRBD2 (6 bases). Germline lookup yields CDR1 MGHRA and CDR2 YSYEKL. This CDR3 region has 15 residues. The V end was cut by 1 base, the J end by 6 bases, with 16 bases between. CDR3 sequence (DNA): TGCGCCAGCAGCCAAGGCGGGACGAGGTTTGCCGAGCAGTACTTC. Translation: CASSQGGTRFAEQYF.

Concerning this clone: Other nucleotide sequences in the sample specify the same CDR3. The chain uses TRBV5-1 and TRBJ1-5, with no clear D. Germline V gives CDR1 SGHRS, CDR2 YFSETQ. The CDR3 contains 13 residues. Trimming took off 0 bases at V and 4 bases at J, with 5 bases between the two ends. CDR3 DNA: TGCGCCAGCAGCTTGGCGGAGAATCAGCCCCAGCATTTT. Its translation is CASSLAENQPQHF. The complete variable domain, with remaining parts taken from reference TRBV5-1 and TRBJ1-5, reads KAGVTQTPRYLIKTRGQQVTLSCSPISGHRSVSWYQQTPGQGLQFLFEYFSETQRNKGNFPGRFSGRQFSNSRSEMNVSTLELGDSALYLCASSLAENQPQHFGDGTRLSIL.

This clone has only one observation. The chain carries TRBV28 and TRBJ2-6; D gene uncertain. CDR1 MDHEN and CDR2 SYDVKM come from the germline V gene. CDR3 size: 15 residues. Trimming took 6 bases from V and 4 from J, leaving 13 bases between them. CDR3 sequence (DNA): TGTGCCAGCAGACCGATTGGGCCCGGGGCCAACGTCCTGACTTTC. This codes for CASRPIGPGANVLTF.

This clone appeared a single time. J is TRBJ2-7 and V is TRBV6-2 or TRBV6-3, with 8 nucleotides matching TRBD1. CDR3 length: 14 residues. Losses at the gene ends were 4 bases for V and 6 bases for J; bases not matched to a gene: 8. Germline CDR1 and CDR2: MNHEY and SVGEGT. CDR3 DNA sequence: TGTGCCAGCAGTTCCTGGACAGGGAGCGGCGAGCAGTACTTC. Residues: CASSSWTGSGEQYF.

This clone is a singleton in its sample. V is TRBV6-5 and J is TRBJ2-1; unclear D gene. The CDR3 loop spans 12 amino acids. V lost 6 bases to trimming and J lost 7 bases, with 10 bases between them. Germline CDR1 reads MNHEY; CDR2 reads SVGAGI. CDR3 loop: CASRTQGNEQFF. The CDR3 DNA reads as TGTGCCAGCAGGACTCAAGGAAATGAGCAGTTCTTC.

This sequence joins TRBV5-1 and TRBJ1-1; tentative D call: TRBD1 (5 bases). This CDR3 is 15 amino acids long. The V gene's germline CDR1 is SGHRS and CDR2 YFSETQ. V dropped 3 bases and J dropped 6 bases, with 18 bases sitting between them. The CDR3 spells CASSSGLGVDAEAFF. DNA of the CDR3: TGCGCCAGCAGCTCGGGACTGGGGGTGGACGCTGAAGCTTTCTTT.

This clone was counted only a few times. Other DNA sequences from this sample encode an identical CDR3 as well. The genes are TRBV24-1 and TRBJ2-2, with 11 positions matching TRBD1. The CDR3 is 16 residues long. In germline, CDR1 is KGHDR, CDR2 SFDVKD. The V and J ends lost 0 bases and 4 bases, in that order; junction bases with no gene match: 0. CDR3 DNA: TGTGCCACCAGTGATTTGGGACAGGGGGCCACCGGGGAGCTGTTTTTT. Translated: CATSDLGQGATGELFF.

CDR3 DNA: TGTGCCACCAGTGAGGGTGGACAGGGGGCAGATACGCAGTATTTT. This sequence encodes CATSEGGQGADTQYF. This chain joins TRBV24-1 and TRBJ2-3; 10 bases match TRBD1. This CDR3 is built from 15 residues. The J segment lost 4 bases and the V segment lost 4 bases, leaving 4 bases of the junction unmatched. Germline assignment: CDR1 KGHDR and CDR2 SFDVKD.

The rearrangement links TRBV14 to TRBJ1-6; D is possibly TRBD1 (5 bases). The CDR3 length is 18 residues. The germline CDR1 and CDR2 sequences are SGHDN and FVKESK. V was cut by 1 base and J by 2 bases, with 15 bases left in between. Here the CDR3 DNA reads TGTGCCAGCAGCCAAGGGCAACAGGCAGTCCCCTATAATTCACCCCTCCACTTT. Amino acid sequence: CASSQGQQAVPYNSPLHF.

This clone was recorded once. The chain is built from TRBV29-1 and TRBJ1-2, with TRBD1 as a possible D gene (6 bases). Germline V gives CDR1 SQVTM, CDR2 ANQGSEA. The V gene lost 4 bases and the J gene lost 8 bases, with 11 bases spanning the gap. This CDR3 contains 11 residues. The CDR3 sequence is CSVGQGIGYTF. For the CDR3, the DNA is TGCAGCGTTGGGCAGGGGATAGGCTACACCTTC.

The CDR3 loop reads CASSLGQGETQYF. CDR3 bases: TGTGCCAGCAGCTTAGGGCAGGGTGAGACCCAGTACTTC. This rearrangement joins TRBV11-2 to TRBJ2-5; tentatively, D is TRBD1 (5 bases). Germline V lookup: CDR1 SGHAT, CDR2 FQNNGV. Trimming stripped 1 base from V and 5 bases from J, with 8 bases between. CDR3 length: 13 residues.

In this sample, this clone turned up once. V gene TRBV5-4 combines with J gene TRBJ1-1; the D gene is possibly TRBD1 (6 bases). The germline gives CDR1 SGHNT, CDR2 YYREEE (reference sequence). The V end was cut by 10 bases, the J end by 4 bases, with 20 bases between. The CDR3 is 14 amino acids. The CDR3 sequence: CAFSSGRGGTEAFF. The CDR3 DNA is TGTGCCTTCAGCAGCGGGAGGGGGGGCACTGAAGCTTTCTTT.

The chain links TRBV5-1 to TRBJ1-1; 8 bases match TRBD1. The CDR3 is 16 amino acids. Unmatched junction bases numbered 7, after V lost 3 bases and J lost 0 bases. The germline CDR1 and CDR2 sequences are SGHRS and YFSETQ. The CDR3 DNA follows: TGCGCCAGCAGCTCCGGGACAGGTTCACTGAACACTGAAGCTTTCTTT. Translation gives CASSSGTGSLNTEAFF. Looking up the rest from reference TRBV5-1 and TRBJ1-1 gives the full variable domain: KAGVTQTPRYLIKTRGQQVTLSCSPISGHRSVSWYQQTPGQGLQFLFEYFSETQRNKGNFPGRFSGRQFSNSRSEMNVSTLELGDSALYLCASSSGTGSLNTEAFFGQGTRLTVV.

In DNA form, the CDR3 reads TGCGCCAGCAGCCAAGACCGACTAGCGGGGAGCGAGACCCAGTACTTC. Encoded protein: CASSQDRLAGSETQYF. This chain joins TRBV4-1 and TRBJ2-5, with TRBD2 matching over 11 bases. The length of the CDR3 is 16 residues. Germline CDR1 MGHRA, CDR2 YSYEKL. V was clipped by 0 bases and J by 5 bases; unmatched bases: 5.

The chain employs TRBV5-1 and TRBJ1-6; 8 positions agree with TRBD1. The CDR3 runs to 15 residues. The germline gives CDR1 SGHRS, CDR2 YFSETQ. Germline trimming cut 5 bases from V and 8 bases from J; bases unmatched to any gene: 9. CDR3 bases: TGCGCCAGCAGTACTCGACAGGGGACGGATTCACCCCTCCACTTT. It translates to CASSTRQGTDSPLHF.